The 31 T cell receptor beta chains below were found in one sample sequenced in a study of post-analysis software for immune sequencing data. Included in the TCR beta cDNA libraries were unique molecular identifiers. TCRdb used MiXCR to reprocess the PCR reads, holding one entry per CDR3 protein. The table has just over 250,000 distinct CDR3 sequences, 36% seen once; the top ten hold under 5.5%. The antigens for these receptors are not known. Points from the study as a whole: Patients had higher frequencies than controls of a handful of TRBV segments, including TRBV5-6, TRBV5-1 and TRBV20-1.

Source material: blood. Source of these receptors: a girl aged 5-17 years with multiple sclerosis.

This clonotype was counted at least ten times. This chain uses TRBV15 with TRBJ2-1; possibly TRBD1 or TRBD2 for D (5 bases each). The CDR3 totals 18 residues. Germline V lookup: CDR1 LNHNV, CDR2 YYDKDF (reference sequence). Trimming pared 0 bases from V and 2 bases from J, leaving 17 bases between. The CDR3 nucleotides read TGTGCCACCAGCAGAGATCTTTTCGGGGCCCCACCCTACAATGAGCAGTTCTTC. It specifies CATSRDLFGAPPYNEQFF.

V is TRBV6-5 and J is TRBJ1-2; D gene ambiguous. CDR3 length: 15 amino acids. V was clipped by 7 bases and J by 6 bases, with 21 bases between them. In germline, CDR1 is MNHEY, CDR2 SVGAGI. This chain's CDR3 is CASTSLGGVIDGYTF. CDR3 DNA: TGTGCCAGCACCTCACTAGGCGGGGTCATCGATGGCTACACCTTC.

V and J are TRBV25-1 and TRBJ2-1; 9 bases agree with TRBD2. Germline CDR1 is MGHDK and CDR2 is SYGVNS. V was pared by 2 bases and J by 6 bases, with 5 bases of the junction left unmatched. CDR3 length: 15 amino acids. CDR3 sequence: CASSEVLAGTNEQFF. In DNA form, the CDR3 reads TGTGCCAGCAGTGAAGTCCTAGCGGGAACCAATGAGCAGTTCTTC.

The genes are TRBV7-3 and TRBJ1-1; tentatively, D is TRBD1 (5 bases). This CDR3 has 15 amino acids. The ends were cut back, 5 bases at V and 5 bases at J, with 18 bases in the middle. Germline CDR1 is SGHTA and CDR2 is FQGTGA. CDR3 loop: CASSPELGGGTEAFF. CDR3 DNA sequence: TGTGCCAGCAGCCCAGAATTGGGGGGTGGGACTGAAGCTTTCTTT.

This clonotype has at least ten counts. The chain combines TRBV13 with TRBJ1-1; TRBD1 matches 9 bases. CDR1 and CDR2 from the germline V gene are PRHDT and FYEKMQ (reference sequence). The CDR3 spans 15 residues. The junction had 5 bases not matched to a gene; V was cut back by 4 bases and J by 2 bases. CDR3 sequence (DNA): TGTGCCAGCAGCTCTACAGGGGGCGGAAACACTGAAGCTTTCTTT. Translated, it gives CASSSTGGGNTEAFF.

V usage is TRBV14 and J usage is TRBJ2-2; D may be TRBD2 (6 bases). Trimming took 4 bases from V and 2 from J, leaving 11 bases between them. The CDR3 sequence is 15 residues long. The V gene's germline CDR1 is SGHDN and CDR2 FVKESK. The CDR3 loop is CASSPWTTNTGELFF. CDR3 DNA: TGTGCCAGCAGCCCATGGACTACAAACACCGGGGAGCTGTTTTTT.

This clonotype was seen a single time. V is TRBV4-1 and J is TRBJ1-4; D not resolved. Germline lookup yields CDR1 MGHRA and CDR2 YSYEKL. Trimming cost V 2 bases and J 7 bases, with 14 bases left between them. The CDR3 is 15 amino acids. The DNA of the CDR3 is TGCGCCAGCAGCCAATTGAGCGCCTTGGGTGAAAAACTGTTTTTT. This encodes CASSQLSALGEKLFF.

The CDR3: CSALTGDGYTF. The DNA for the CDR3 is TGCAGTGCTTTAACAGGGGACGGCTACACCTTC. The rearrangement joins TRBV20-1 to TRBJ1-2, with 7 bases matching TRBD1. The V gene end was trimmed by 5 bases and the J gene end by 8 bases; junction bases not matched to a gene: 5. From germline, CDR1 is DFQATT and CDR2 SNEGSKA (reference sequence). The CDR3 spans 11 residues.

The rearrangement joins TRBV20-1 to TRBJ1-1; no clear D gene. The CDR3 runs to 15 residues. The V end lost 6 bases, the J end lost 1 base, and 18 bases lay between the germline ends. The V gene's germline CDR1 is DFQATT and CDR2 SNEGSKA (reference sequence). The CDR3 loop reads CSARHSLNQNTEAFF. Written as DNA, the CDR3 is TGCAGTGCACGGCACAGCCTTAACCAGAACACTGAAGCTTTCTTT.

This sequence joins TRBV20-1 and TRBJ1-6; D is possibly TRBD1 (6 bases). V lost 0 bases to trimming and J lost 8 bases, with 14 bases between them. This CDR3 comprises 15 residues. The germline V gene encodes CDR1 DFQATT and CDR2 SNEGSKA (reference sequence). The CDR3 loop is CSAREDSQGDSPLHF. The DNA of the CDR3 is TGCAGTGCTAGAGAGGACAGCCAAGGCGATTCACCCCTCCACTTT.

The chain recombines TRBV6-5 with TRBJ1-3; a weak D match, TRBD1 (5 bases). CDR1 is MNHEY and CDR2 is SVGAGI in the germline V gene. This CDR3 region has 14 residues. Trimming removed 2 bases at V and 4 bases at J, with 9 bases between. The CDR3: CASSYGAEGNTIYF. As DNA, the CDR3 is TGTGCCAGCAGTTACGGGGCGGAAGGAAACACCATATATTTT.

There are many counts of this clonotype. The CDR3 spells CASPKDRGAGANVLTF. The CDR3, as DNA: TGTGCCAGCCCCAAGGACAGGGGTGCGGGGGCCAACGTCCTGACTTTC. The chain carries TRBV7-9 and TRBJ2-6; 9 bases align to TRBD1. From germline, CDR1 is SEHNR and CDR2 FQNEAQ (reference sequence). The CDR3 is 16 amino acids. J was trimmed by 4 bases and V by 8 bases; bases with no gene match: 9.

The chain combines TRBV5-5 with TRBJ2-1; no reliable D call. Per germline, CDR1 SGHKS and CDR2 YYEKEE (reference sequence). This CDR3 contains 16 residues. Trimming left V 3 bases short and J 2 bases short, with 15 bases between. The CDR3 reads CASSSGRIIPYNEQFF. CDR3 bases: TGTGCCAGCAGCTCAGGACGGATCATCCCCTACAATGAGCAGTTCTTC.

This rearrangement joins TRBV6-2 or TRBV6-3 to TRBJ1-1; the match to TRBD1 covers 9 bases. The CDR3 runs to 14 residues. With 6 bases clipped from V and 4 bases from J, the junction kept 6 bases outside the gene matches. Germline V gives CDR1 MNHEY, CDR2 SVGEGT. CDR3 residues: CASRYRGRGTEAFF. The CDR3 bases are TGTGCCAGCAGATACAGGGGGCGCGGCACTGAAGCTTTCTTT.

This clonotype was counted only a few times. V is TRBV3-1 and J is TRBJ1-2, with 7 bases fitting TRBD1. V was pared by 3 bases and J by 5 bases, with 9 bases of the junction left unmatched. The CDR3 covers 15 residues. CDR1 and CDR2 (germline): LGHDT, YNNKEL (reference sequence). CDR3 in amino acids: CASSQMETGTYGYTF. Here the CDR3 DNA reads TGTGCCAGCAGCCAGATGGAGACAGGGACGTATGGCTACACCTTC.

The genes are TRBV20-1 and TRBJ1-4; D perhaps matches TRBD1 (5 bases). Germline V lookup: CDR1 DFQATT, CDR2 SNEGSKA (reference sequence). V lost 5 bases and J 8 bases, leaving 12 bases between the germline ends. The CDR3 consists of 12 residues. The CDR3 DNA reads as TGCAGTGCTGTAACGGAGGGGGAAAAACTGTTTTTT. This gives the protein CSAVTEGEKLFF.

Details on this clonotype: A clone one base away is much larger, so this may be a read error. The chain links TRBV12-3 or TRBV12-4 to TRBJ2-7, with 8 bases aligning to TRBD2. The assigned J gene may be wrong: the sequence end matches TRBJ2-5 better. The CDR3 has 12 amino acids. CDR3 DNA: TGTGCCAGCAGGGGACTAGGCGAGACCCAGTACTTC. Amino acid sequence: CASRGLGETQYF.

This clonotype turned up a few times. The chain joins TRBV6-6 to TRBJ1-5; D is uncertain. There are 13 residues in the CDR3. The V gene lost 7 bases and the J gene lost 3 bases, with 10 bases spanning the gap. Germline CDR1 and CDR2: MNHNY and SVGAGI (reference sequence). CDR3 loop: CASKINPNQPQHF. In DNA form, the CDR3 reads TGTGCCAGCAAGATTAACCCCAATCAGCCCCAGCATTTT.

The V call is TRBV19, the J call TRBJ2-1; TRBD2 aligns across 12 bases. Germline V lookup: CDR1 LNHDA, CDR2 SQIVND (reference sequence). This CDR3 has 14 amino acids. J was trimmed by 7 bases and V by 3 bases; bases with no gene match: 1. The CDR3 nucleotides are TGTGCCAGTAGTATGGGGACTAGCGGGAATGAGCAGTTCTTC. Amino acids: CASSMGTSGNEQFF.

This chain links TRBV27 with TRBJ1-5; 7 bases line up with TRBD1. This CDR3 is built from 17 residues. Per the germline V gene, CDR1 is MNHEY and CDR2 is SMNVEV (reference sequence). Unmatched junction bases numbered 14, after V lost 5 bases and J lost 4 bases. CDR3 residues: CASSVYRNRGSNQPQHF. The CDR3 DNA follows: TGTGCCAGCAGTGTATATCGAAACAGGGGCTCGAATCAGCCCCAGCATTTT.

This clonotype was detected many times. J is TRBJ2-1 and V is TRBV7-3, with a weak D call TRBD1 (5 bases). CDR3 length: 13 residues. Trimming took off 2 bases at V and 9 bases at J, with 11 bases between the two ends. CDR1 SGHTA and CDR2 FQGTGA come from the germline V gene. Here the CDR3 DNA reads TGTGCCAGCAGCTTAGGGGCGGCCGGTGAGCAGTTCTTC. Protein: CASSLGAAGEQFF.

This clonotype was observed once. The V gene is TRBV7-9, the J gene TRBJ2-3; 9 bases fit TRBD2. J lost 5 bases, V lost 1 base, and 10 bases had no gene match. The CDR3 is 17 amino acids. CDR1 is SEHNR and CDR2 is FQNEAQ in the germline V gene (reference sequence). CDR3 bases: TGTGCCAGCAGCTTAGTCAGGATTAGCGGGAGAAGAGATACGCAGTATTTT. Protein sequence: CASSLVRISGRRDTQYF.

As for this clonotype: One end of the junction fails to match germline, which may point to a read error. CDR3: CASSQGGASTDPQYF. CDR3 nucleotides: TGTGCCAGCAGCCAAGGTGGGGCGAGCACAGATCCGCAGTATTTT. The chain links TRBV14 to TRBJ2-3; the D gene is possibly TRBD1 (5 bases). The CDR3 length is 15 residues. Germline values: CDR1 SGHDN, CDR2 FVKESK. Full variable domain (missing parts from reference TRBV14 and TRBJ2-3): EAGVTQFPSHSVIEKGQTVTLRCDPISGHDNLYWYRRVMGKEIKFLLHFVKESKQDESGMPNNRFLAERTGGTYSTLKVQPAELEDSGVYFCASSQGGASTDPQYFGPGTRLTVL.

The gene calls are TRBV19 and TRBJ2-2; 14 positions match TRBD2. Trimming removed 3 bases from V and 3 bases from J; junction bases left unmatched: 3. Per the germline V gene, CDR1 is LNHDA and CDR2 is SQIVND (reference sequence). CDR3 size: 17 residues. CDR3 amino acids: CASSMTSGREDTGELFF. The CDR3 bases are TGTGCCAGTAGTATGACTAGCGGGAGGGAGGACACCGGGGAGCTGTTTTTT.

There are many counts of this clonotype. The V call is TRBV5-1, the J call TRBJ2-3; either TRBD1 or TRBD2 may fit D (5 bases each). V lost 6 bases to trimming and J lost 6 bases, with 14 bases between them. Germline CDR1 and CDR2: SGHRS and YFSETQ. The CDR3 covers 13 residues. The CDR3 is CASTLEGTDTQYF. In nucleotides, the CDR3 is TGCGCCAGCACCCTCGAAGGGACGGATACGCAGTATTTT.

This chain uses TRBV12-3 or TRBV12-4 with TRBJ1-2; D not certain. V lost 6 bases and J lost 3, with 11 bases in between. The CDR3 consists of 13 residues. The CDR3 DNA follows: TGTGCCAGCAGCCCGGTTGAGGACTATGGCTACACCTTC. Translated: CASSPVEDYGYTF.

Remarks on this clonotype: One base away lies a much larger clone, so this may be a sequencing read error. J is TRBJ1-6 and V is TRBV5-1, with D tentatively TRBD1 (5 bases). Per germline, CDR1 SGHRS and CDR2 YFSETQ. The CDR3 runs to 16 residues. Deletions cut 0 bases from V and 7 bases from J, with 14 bases between. CDR3 residues: CASSLEFPRANSPLHF. CDR3 DNA: TGCGCCAGCAGCTTGGAATTCCCCAGGGCGAATTCACCCCTCCACTTT.

The rearrangement uses TRBV20-1 and TRBJ2-1; 12 nucleotides line up with TRBD2. Germline V gives CDR1 DFQATT, CDR2 SNEGSKA (reference sequence). The trim removed 3 bases at V and 4 bases at J, leaving 4 bases unmatched. The CDR3 runs to 15 residues. CDR3 coding DNA: TGCAGTGCTAGTGAACTAGCGGGGGGTTACAATGAGCAGTTCTTC. This codes for CSASELAGGYNEQFF.

The chain is built from TRBV6-2 or TRBV6-3 and TRBJ2-7; 8 bases agree with TRBD1. Germline lookup yields CDR1 MNHEY and CDR2 SVGEGT. The CDR3 totals 15 residues. V dropped 2 bases and J dropped 3; count of bases not matched to a gene: 6. The CDR3 sequence: CASSYPTGANYEQYF. CDR3 coding DNA: TGTGCCAGCAGTTACCCGACAGGGGCGAACTACGAGCAGTACTTC.

This clonotype was detected many times. The chain has TRBV12-3 or TRBV12-4 and TRBJ1-2; tentatively, D is TRBD1 (5 bases). This CDR3 spans 15 amino acids. V lost 2 bases and J lost 10, with 20 bases in between. The CDR3 protein is CASSLRAGTVRSYTF. The CDR3 coding sequence is TGTGCCAGCAGTTTACGGGCCGGGACGGTCCGGTCCTACACCTTC.

As for this clonotype: At one of its ends the junction is not consistent with the germline gene, which may arise from a read error. The rearrangement links TRBV4-2 to TRBJ2-5; TRBD1 aligns across 8 bases. The CDR3 is 16 amino acids. CDR1 and CDR2 from the germline V gene are LGHNA and YNFKEQ. The CDR3 protein is CAGSQAPGQEQETQYF. The CDR3 DNA reads TGTGCCGGCAGCCAGGCCCCGGGACAGGAGCAAGAGACCCAGTACTTC.